The T cell receptor beta chain described here comes from a study of OX40 agonist ivuxolimab in advanced cancers. Study outcomes and limitations: The mean number of expanded clones was higher in CD8+ T cells than in CD4+.

Remarks on this clone: The antigen is unknown.

The CDR3 runs 15 residues. Trimming shortened V by 6 bases and J by 2 bases, and 17 bases separated the two germline ends. CDR1 MDHEN and CDR2 SYDVKM come from the germline V gene. Here immunoSEQ multiplex PCR was the method, and the copy in TCRdb shows in-frame clones only, minus some. The sample holds over 55,000 clones, 91% seen once. The clonotype originates from an adult with an advanced solid tumor such as melanoma, head and neck, liver or kidney cancer. The sequencing here drew on CD4+ or CD8+ T cells sorted from blood, taken in a trial of the OX40 agonist ivuxolimab. The chain employs TRBV28 and TRBJ2-7; D tentatively fits TRBD1 or TRBD2 (6 bases each). The CDR3 nucleotides are TGTGCCAGCAGCCAAGACAGGTCGGGGGCCTACGAGCAGTACTTC. Its protein is CASSQDRSGAYEQYF.